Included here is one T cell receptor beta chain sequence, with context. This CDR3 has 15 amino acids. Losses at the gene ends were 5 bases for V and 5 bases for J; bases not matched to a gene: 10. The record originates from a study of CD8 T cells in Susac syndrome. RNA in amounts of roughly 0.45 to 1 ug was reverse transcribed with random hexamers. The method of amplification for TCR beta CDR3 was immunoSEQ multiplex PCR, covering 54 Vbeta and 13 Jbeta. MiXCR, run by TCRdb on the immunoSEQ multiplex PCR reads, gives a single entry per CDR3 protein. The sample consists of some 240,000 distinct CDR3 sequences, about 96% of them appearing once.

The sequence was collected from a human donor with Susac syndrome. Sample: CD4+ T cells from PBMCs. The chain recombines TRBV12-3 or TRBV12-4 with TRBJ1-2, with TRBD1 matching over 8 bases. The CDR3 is CASSPLGQVAYGYTF. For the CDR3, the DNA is TGTGCCAGCAGTCCCCTGGGACAGGTTGCTTATGGCTACACCTTC.